What follows are 4 T cell receptor beta chains derived from one specimen sequenced in a study of graft-versus-host responses after intestinal transplantation. Using immunoSEQ multiplex PCR, the repertoire was profiled, and TCRdb retains in-frame clones only, with some absent. The sample contains 74,000 or so clones, about nine tenths of which appear only once. This specimen was PBMCs, taken 98 days after intestinal transplantation. These receptors were collected from a human patient who received an intestinal transplant, so some T cells may come from the graft donor.

This clone showed up just a few times. CDR3 sequence: CASSPTSERDEQYF. Written as DNA, the CDR3 is TGTGCCAGCAGCCCGACTAGCGAACGGGACGAGCAGTACTTC. V is TRBV28 and J is TRBJ2-7, with 8 bases lining up with TRBD2. The CDR3 totals 14 residues. Unmatched junction bases numbered 9, after V lost 6 bases and J lost 5 bases. CDR1 and CDR2 from the germline V gene are MDHEN and SYDVKM.

The CDR3 reads CASSPRSYNEQFF. CDR3 nucleotides: TGTGCCAGCAGCCCCCGCAGCTACAATGAGCAGTTCTTC. The chain has TRBV11-3 and TRBJ2-1; D is uncertain. CDR1 is SGHNT, CDR2 YENEEA, per germline. V was clipped by 5 bases and J by 3 bases, with 8 bases between them. The CDR3 consists of 13 residues.

This clone was detected a few times. The CDR3 DNA sequence: TGTGCCAGCAGCTTGGCTAGCTCCTACGAGCAGTACTTC. Protein: CASSLASSYEQYF. The rearrangement joins TRBV5-6 to TRBJ2-7; D call uncertain. With 0 bases removed from V and 0 bases from J, the gap between germline ends came to 4 bases. Germline CDR1 is SGHDT and CDR2 is YYEEEE. This CDR3 has 13 amino acids.

The V gene is TRBV4-1, the J gene TRBJ2-1, with 7 bases lining up with TRBD2. With 0 bases clipped from V and 4 bases from J, the junction kept 3 bases outside the gene matches. This CDR3 region has 15 residues. CDR1 is MGHRA, CDR2 YSYEKL, per germline. The CDR3 loop is CASSQDGLGYNEQFF. CDR3 sequence (DNA): TGCGCCAGCAGCCAAGATGGACTAGGATACAATGAGCAGTTCTTC.